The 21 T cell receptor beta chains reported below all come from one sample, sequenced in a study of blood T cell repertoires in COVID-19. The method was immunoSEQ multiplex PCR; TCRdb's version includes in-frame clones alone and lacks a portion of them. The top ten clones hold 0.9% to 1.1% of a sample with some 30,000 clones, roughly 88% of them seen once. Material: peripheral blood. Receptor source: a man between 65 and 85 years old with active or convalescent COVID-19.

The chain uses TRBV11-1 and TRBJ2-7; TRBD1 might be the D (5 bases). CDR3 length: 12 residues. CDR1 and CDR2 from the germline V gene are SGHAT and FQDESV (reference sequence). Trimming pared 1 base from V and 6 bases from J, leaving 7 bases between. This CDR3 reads CASSLDRREQYF. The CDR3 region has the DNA TGTGCCAGCAGCTTAGACAGGCGCGAGCAGTACTTC.

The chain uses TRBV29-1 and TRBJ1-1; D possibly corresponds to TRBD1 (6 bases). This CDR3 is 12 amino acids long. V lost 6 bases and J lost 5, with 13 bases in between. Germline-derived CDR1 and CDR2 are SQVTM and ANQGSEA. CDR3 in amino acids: CSVTGAWTEAFF. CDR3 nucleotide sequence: TGCAGCGTGACAGGAGCTTGGACTGAAGCTTTCTTT.

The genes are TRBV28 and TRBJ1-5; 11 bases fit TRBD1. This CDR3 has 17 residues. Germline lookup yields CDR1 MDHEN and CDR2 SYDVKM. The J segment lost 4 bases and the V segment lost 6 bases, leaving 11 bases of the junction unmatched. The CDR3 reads CASSSRPGQGDNQPQHF. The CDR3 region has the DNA TGTGCCAGCAGCTCTCGCCCGGGACAGGGGGATAATCAGCCCCAGCATTTT.

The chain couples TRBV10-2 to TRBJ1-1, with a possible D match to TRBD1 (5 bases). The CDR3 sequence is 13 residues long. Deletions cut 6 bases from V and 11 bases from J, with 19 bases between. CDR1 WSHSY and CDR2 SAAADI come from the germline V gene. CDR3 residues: CASSLTVLESAFF. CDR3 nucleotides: TGCGCCAGCAGCTTGACAGTACTTGAATCGGCTTTCTTT.

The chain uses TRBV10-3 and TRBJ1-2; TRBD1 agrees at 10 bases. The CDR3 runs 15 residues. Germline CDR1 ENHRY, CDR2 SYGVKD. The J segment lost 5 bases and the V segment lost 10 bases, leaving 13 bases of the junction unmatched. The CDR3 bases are TGTGCCACAGGGACCGACAGGGGGCTAGGGTATGGCTACACCTTC. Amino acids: CATGTDRGLGYGYTF.

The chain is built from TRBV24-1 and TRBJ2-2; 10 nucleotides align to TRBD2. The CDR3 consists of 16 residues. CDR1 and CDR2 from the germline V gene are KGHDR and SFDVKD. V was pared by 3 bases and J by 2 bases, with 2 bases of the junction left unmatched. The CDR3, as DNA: TGTGCCACCAGTGATAGCGGGAGGGTTAACACCGGGGAGCTGTTTTTT. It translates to CATSDSGRVNTGELFF.

Here the CDR3 DNA reads TGTGCCAGTTCCCGGGACAGGGATCAGCCCCAGCATTTT. This gives the protein CASSRDRDQPQHF. This chain connects TRBV19 to TRBJ1-5; TRBD1 matches at 9 bases. Germline V lookup: CDR1 LNHDA, CDR2 SQIVND (reference sequence). With V trimmed by 8 bases and J by 5 bases, 4 bases remained unmatched. The CDR3 totals 13 residues. Supplemented by reference TRBV19 and TRBJ1-5, the full variable domain reads DGGITQSPKYLFRKEGQNVTLSCEQNLNHDAMYWYRQDPGQGLRLIYYSQIVNDFQKGDIAEGYSVSREKKESFPLTVTSAQKNPTAFYLCASSRDRDQPQHFGDGTRLSIL.

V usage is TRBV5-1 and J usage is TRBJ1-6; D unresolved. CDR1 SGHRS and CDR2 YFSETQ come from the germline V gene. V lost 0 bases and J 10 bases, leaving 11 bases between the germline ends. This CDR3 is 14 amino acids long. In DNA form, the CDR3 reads TGCGCCAGCAGCTTGGGTCCCGCGGGATCACCCCTCCACTTT. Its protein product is CASSLGPAGSPLHF.

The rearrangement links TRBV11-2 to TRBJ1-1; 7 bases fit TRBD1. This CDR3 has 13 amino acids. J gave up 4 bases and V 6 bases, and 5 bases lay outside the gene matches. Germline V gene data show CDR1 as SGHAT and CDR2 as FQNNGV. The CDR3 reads CASSQQGSTEAFF. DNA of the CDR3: TGTGCCAGCAGTCAACAGGGGTCCACTGAAGCTTTCTTT.

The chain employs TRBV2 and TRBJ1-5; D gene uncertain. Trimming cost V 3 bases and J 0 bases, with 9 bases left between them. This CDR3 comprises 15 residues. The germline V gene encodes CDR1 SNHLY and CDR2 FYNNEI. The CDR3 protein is CASSDQASSNQPQHF. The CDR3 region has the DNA TGTGCCAGCAGTGACCAGGCATCTAGCAATCAGCCCCAGCATTTT.

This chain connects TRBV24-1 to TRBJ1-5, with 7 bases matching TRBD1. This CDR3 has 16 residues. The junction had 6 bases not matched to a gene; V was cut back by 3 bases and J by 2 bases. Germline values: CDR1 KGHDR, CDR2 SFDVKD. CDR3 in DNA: TGTGCCACCAGTGATGTACAGGGGATCGGCAATCAGCCCCAGCATTTT. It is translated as CATSDVQGIGNQPQHF.

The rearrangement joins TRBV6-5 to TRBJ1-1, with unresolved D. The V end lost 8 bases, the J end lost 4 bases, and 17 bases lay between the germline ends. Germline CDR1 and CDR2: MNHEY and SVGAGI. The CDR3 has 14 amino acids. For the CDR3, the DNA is TGTGCCAGCTGGTCTGCGGCCATAGGCACTGAAGCTTTCTTT. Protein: CASWSAAIGTEAFF.

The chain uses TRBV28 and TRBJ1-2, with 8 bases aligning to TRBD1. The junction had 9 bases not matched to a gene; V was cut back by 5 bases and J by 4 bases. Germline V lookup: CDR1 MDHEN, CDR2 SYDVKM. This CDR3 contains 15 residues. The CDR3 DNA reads TGTGCCAGCAGTCAACCGGGACAGGCTATCTATGGCTACACCTTC. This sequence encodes CASSQPGQAIYGYTF.

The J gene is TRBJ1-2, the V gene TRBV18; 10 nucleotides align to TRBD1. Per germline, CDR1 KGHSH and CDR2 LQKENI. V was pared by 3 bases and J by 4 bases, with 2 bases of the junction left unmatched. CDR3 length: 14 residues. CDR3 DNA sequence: TGTGCCAGCTCACCTGGGACAGGGGCCTATGGCTACACCTTC. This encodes CASSPGTGAYGYTF. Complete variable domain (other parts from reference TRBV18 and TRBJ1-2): NAGVMQNPRHLVRRRGQEARLRCSPMKGHSHVYWYRQLPEEGLKFMVYLQKENIIDESGMPKERFSAEFPKEGPSILRIQQVVRGDSAAYFCASSPGTGAYGYTFGSGTRLTVV.

In DNA, the CDR3 is TGTGCCAGCAGCGCGGGAGTCACTAATGAAAAACTGTTTTTT. This sequence encodes CASSAGVTNEKLFF. The chain combines TRBV9 with TRBJ1-4, with D unresolved. The germline CDR1 and CDR2 sequences are SGDLS and YYNGEE. The ends were cut back, 3 bases at V and 2 bases at J, with 8 bases in the middle. CDR3 length: 14 residues.

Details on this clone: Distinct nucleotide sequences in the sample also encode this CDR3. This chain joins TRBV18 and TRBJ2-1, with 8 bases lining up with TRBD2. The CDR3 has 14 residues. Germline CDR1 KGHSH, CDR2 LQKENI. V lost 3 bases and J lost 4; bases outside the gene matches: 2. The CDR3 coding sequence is TGTGCCAGCTCACCTGGACTAGCATACAATGAGCAGTTCTTC. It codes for CASSPGLAYNEQFF.

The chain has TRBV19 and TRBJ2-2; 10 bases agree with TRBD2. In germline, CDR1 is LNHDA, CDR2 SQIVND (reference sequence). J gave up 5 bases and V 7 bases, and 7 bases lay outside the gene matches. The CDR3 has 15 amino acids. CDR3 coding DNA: TGTGCCAGTACCTCCCCTAGCGGGGGAACCGGGGAGCTGTTTTTT. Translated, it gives CASTSPSGGTGELFF.

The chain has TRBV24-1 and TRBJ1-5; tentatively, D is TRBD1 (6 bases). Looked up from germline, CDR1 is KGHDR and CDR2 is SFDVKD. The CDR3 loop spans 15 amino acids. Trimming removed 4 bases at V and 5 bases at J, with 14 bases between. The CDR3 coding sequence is TGTGCCACCAGTGACCCCATACAGGGCGATCAGCCCCAGCATTTT. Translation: CATSDPIQGDQPQHF.

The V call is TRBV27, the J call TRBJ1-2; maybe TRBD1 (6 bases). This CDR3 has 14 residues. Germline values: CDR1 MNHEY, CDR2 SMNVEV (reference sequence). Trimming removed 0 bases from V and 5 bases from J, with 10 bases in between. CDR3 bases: TGTGCCAGCAGTTTATCAGGGGGAAGGTATGGCTACACCTTC. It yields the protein CASSLSGGRYGYTF.

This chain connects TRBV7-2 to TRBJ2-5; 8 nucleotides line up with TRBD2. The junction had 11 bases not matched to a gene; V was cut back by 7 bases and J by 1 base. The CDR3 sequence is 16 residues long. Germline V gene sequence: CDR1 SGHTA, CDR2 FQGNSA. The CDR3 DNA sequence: TGTGCCAGCACCGAACAGCGGGGGCCCTTCCAAGAGACCCAGTACTTC. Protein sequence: CASTEQRGPFQETQYF.

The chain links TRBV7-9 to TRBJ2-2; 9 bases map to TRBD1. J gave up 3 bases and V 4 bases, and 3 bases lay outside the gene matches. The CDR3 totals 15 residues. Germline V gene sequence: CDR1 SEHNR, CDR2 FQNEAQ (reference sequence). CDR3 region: CASSSWDRDTGELFF. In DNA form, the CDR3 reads TGTGCCAGCAGCTCGTGGGACAGGGACACCGGGGAGCTGTTTTTT.